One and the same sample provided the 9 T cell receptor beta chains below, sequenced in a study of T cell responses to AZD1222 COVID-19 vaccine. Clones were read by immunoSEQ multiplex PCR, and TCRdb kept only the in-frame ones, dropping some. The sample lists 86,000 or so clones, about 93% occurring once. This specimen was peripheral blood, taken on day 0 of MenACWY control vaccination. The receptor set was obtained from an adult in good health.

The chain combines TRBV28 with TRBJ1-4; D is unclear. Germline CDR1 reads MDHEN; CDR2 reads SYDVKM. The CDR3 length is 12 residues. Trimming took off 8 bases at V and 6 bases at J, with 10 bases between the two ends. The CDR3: CASRREDEKLFF. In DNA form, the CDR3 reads TGTGCCAGCCGGCGGGAGGATGAAAAACTGTTTTTT.

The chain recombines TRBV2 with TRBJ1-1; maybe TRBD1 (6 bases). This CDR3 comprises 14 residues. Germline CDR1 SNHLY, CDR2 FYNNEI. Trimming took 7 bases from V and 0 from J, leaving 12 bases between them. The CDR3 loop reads CASNRDTMNTEAFF. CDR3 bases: TGTGCCAGCAACCGGGACACTATGAACACTGAAGCTTTCTTT.

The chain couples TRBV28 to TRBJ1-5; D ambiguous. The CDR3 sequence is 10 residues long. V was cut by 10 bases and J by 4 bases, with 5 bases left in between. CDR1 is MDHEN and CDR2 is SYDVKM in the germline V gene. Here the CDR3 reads CATSNQPQHF. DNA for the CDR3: TGTGCCACCTCAAATCAGCCCCAGCATTTT.

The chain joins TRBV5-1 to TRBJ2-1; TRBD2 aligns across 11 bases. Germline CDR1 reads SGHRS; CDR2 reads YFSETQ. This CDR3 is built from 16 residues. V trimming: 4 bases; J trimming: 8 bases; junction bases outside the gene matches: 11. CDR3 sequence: CASSPLTSGMRDEQFF. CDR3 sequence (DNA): TGCGCCAGCAGCCCATTGACTAGCGGGATGAGGGATGAGCAGTTCTTC. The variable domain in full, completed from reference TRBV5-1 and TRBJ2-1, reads KAGVTQTPRYLIKTRGQQVTLSCSPISGHRSVSWYQQTPGQGLQFLFEYFSETQRNKGNFPGRFSGRQFSNSRSEMNVSTLELGDSALYLCASSPLTSGMRDEQFFGPGTRLTVL.

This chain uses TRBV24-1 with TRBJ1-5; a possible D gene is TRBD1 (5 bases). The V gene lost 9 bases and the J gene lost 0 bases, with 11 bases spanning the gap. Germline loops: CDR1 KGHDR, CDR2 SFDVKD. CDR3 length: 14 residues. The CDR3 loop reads CATARGSSNQPQHF. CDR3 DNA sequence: TGTGCCACCGCAAGGGGTAGTAGCAATCAGCCCCAGCATTTT.

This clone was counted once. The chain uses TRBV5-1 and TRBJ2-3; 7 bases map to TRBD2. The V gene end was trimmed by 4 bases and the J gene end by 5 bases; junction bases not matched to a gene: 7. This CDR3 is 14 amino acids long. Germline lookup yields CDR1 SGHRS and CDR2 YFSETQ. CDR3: CASSREAGKDTQYF. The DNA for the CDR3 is TGCGCCAGCAGCCGGGAGGCAGGGAAAGATACGCAGTATTTT.

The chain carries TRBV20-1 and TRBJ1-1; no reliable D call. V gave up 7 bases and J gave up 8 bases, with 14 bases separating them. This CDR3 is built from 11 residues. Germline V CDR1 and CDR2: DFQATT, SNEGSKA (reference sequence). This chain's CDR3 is CSVALRTEAFF. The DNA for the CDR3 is TGCAGTGTCGCTCTCCGGACCGAAGCTTTCTTT.

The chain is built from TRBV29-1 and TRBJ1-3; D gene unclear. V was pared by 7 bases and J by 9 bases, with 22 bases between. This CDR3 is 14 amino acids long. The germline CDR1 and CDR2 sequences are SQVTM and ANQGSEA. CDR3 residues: CSAAAGSHSGTIYF. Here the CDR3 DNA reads TGCAGCGCGGCTGCCGGGTCCCATAGTGGCACCATATATTTT.

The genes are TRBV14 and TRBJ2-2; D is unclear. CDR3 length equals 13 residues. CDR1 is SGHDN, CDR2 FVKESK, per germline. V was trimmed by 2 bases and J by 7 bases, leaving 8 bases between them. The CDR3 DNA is TGTGCCAGCAGCCAACGCGGATACGGGGAGCTGTTTTTT. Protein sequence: CASSQRGYGELFF.